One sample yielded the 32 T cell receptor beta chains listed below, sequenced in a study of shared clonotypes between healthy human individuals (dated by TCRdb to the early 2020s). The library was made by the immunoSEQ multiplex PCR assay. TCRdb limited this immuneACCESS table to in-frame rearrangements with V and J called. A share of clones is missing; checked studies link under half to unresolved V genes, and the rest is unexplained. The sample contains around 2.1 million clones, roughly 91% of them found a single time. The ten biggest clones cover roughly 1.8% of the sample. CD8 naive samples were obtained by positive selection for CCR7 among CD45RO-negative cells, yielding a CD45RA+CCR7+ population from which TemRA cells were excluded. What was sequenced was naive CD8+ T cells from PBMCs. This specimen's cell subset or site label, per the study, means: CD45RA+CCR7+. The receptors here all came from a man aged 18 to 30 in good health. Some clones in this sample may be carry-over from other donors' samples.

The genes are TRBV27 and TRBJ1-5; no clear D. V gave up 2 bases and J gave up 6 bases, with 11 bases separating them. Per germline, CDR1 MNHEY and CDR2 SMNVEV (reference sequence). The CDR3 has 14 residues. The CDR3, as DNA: TGTGCCAGCAGTTTAGCTTTGAAAGCTCAGCCCCAGCATTTT. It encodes CASSLALKAQPQHF.

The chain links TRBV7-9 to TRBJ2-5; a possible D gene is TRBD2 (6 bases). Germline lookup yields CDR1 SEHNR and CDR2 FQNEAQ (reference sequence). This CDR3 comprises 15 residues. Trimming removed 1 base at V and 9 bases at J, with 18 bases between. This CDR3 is CASSLVASGGRPQYF. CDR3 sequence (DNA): TGTGCCAGCAGCTTAGTTGCGAGCGGAGGGAGACCCCAGTACTTC.

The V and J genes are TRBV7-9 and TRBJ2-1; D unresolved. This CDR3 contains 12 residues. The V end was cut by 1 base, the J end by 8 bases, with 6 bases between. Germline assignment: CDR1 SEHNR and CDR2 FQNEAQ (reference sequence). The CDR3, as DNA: TGTGCCAGCAGCTTAGTTCTGCATGAGCAGTTCTTC. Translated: CASSLVLHEQFF.

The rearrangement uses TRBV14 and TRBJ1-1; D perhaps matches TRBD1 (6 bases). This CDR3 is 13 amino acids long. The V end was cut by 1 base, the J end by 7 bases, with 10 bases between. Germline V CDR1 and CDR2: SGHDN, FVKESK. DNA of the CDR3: TGTGCCAGCAGCCAAGTTGGGGGCCTTGAAGCTTTCTTT. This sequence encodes CASSQVGGLEAFF.

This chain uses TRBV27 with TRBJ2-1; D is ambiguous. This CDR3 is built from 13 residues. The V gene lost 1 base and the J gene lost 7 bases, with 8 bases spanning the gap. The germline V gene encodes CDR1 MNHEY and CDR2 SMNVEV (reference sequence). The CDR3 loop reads CASSLLVGNEQFF. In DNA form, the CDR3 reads TGTGCCAGCAGTTTATTAGTAGGGAATGAGCAGTTCTTC.

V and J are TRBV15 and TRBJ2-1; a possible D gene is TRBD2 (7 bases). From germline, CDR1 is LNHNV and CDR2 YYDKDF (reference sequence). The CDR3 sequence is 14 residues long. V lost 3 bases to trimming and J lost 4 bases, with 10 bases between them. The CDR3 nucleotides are TGTGCCACCAGCAGGGGGGGGGCTTACAATGAGCAGTTCTTC. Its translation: CATSRGGAYNEQFF.

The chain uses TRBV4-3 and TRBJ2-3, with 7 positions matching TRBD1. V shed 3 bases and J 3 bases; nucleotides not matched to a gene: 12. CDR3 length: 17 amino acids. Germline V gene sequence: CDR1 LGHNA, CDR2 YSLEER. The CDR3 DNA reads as TGCGCCAGCAGCCAGCGAACAGGGGTCCTCGGGACAGATACGCAGTATTTT. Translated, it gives CASSQRTGVLGTDTQYF.

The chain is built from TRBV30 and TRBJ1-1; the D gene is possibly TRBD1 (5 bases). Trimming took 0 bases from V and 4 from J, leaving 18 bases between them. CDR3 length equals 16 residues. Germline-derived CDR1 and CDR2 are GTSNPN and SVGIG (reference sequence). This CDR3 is CAWSVIRWRGSTEAFF. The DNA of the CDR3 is TGTGCCTGGAGTGTCATAAGGTGGAGGGGTAGCACTGAAGCTTTCTTT.

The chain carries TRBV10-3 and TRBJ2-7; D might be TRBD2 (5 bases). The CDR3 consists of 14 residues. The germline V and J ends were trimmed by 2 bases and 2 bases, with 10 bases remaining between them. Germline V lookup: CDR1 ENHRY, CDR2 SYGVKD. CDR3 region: CAISEGGHTYEQYF. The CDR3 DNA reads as TGTGCCATCAGTGAGGGCGGGCACACCTACGAGCAGTACTTC.

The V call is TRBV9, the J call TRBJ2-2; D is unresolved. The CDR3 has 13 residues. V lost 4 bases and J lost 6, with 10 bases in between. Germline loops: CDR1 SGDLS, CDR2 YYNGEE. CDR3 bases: TGTGCCAGCAGCTCCCGTATTCCCGGGGAGCTGTTTTTT. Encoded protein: CASSSRIPGELFF.

CDR3 protein: CASTGTGGWSNQPQHF. In nucleotides, the CDR3 is TGTGCCAGCACCGGGACAGGGGGTTGGAGCAATCAGCCCCAGCATTTT. V usage is TRBV25-1 and J usage is TRBJ1-5; 11 positions match TRBD1. Trimming cost V 7 bases and J 1 base; bases outside gene matches: 6. The CDR3 contains 16 residues. Germline lookup yields CDR1 MGHDK and CDR2 SYGVNS.

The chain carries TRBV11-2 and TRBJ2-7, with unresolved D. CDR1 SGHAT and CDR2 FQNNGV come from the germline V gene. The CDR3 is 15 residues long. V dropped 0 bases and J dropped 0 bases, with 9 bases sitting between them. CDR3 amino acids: CASSLDRYFSYEQYF. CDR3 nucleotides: TGTGCCAGCAGCTTAGATAGGTACTTCTCCTACGAGCAGTACTTC.

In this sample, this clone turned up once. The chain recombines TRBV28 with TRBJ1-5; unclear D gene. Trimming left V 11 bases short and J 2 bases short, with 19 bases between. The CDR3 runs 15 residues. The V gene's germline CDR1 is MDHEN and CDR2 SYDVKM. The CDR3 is CASHQAARGNQPQHF. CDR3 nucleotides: TGTGCCTCCCACCAGGCCGCGCGTGGCAATCAGCCCCAGCATTTT. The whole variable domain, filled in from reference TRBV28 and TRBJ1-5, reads DVKVTQSSRYLVKRTGEKVFLECVQDMDHENMFWYRQDPGLGLRLIYFSYDVKMKEKGDIPEGYSVSREKKERFSLILESASTNQTSMYLCASHQAARGNQPQHFGDGTRLSIL.

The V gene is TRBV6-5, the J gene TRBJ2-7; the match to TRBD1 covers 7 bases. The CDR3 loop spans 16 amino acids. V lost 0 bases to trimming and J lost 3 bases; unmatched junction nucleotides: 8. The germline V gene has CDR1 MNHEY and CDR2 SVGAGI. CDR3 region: CASSYSGTAIRYEQYF. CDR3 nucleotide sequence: TGTGCCAGCAGTTACTCGGGGACAGCCATCCGCTACGAGCAGTACTTC.

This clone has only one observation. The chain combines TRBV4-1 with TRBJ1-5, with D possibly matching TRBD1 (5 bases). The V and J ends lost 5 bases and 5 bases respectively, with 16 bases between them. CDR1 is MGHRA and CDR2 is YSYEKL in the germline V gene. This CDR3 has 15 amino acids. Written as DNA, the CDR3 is TGCGCCAGCAGCTTTTGGCTAGGAGGGGATCAGCCCCAGCATTTT. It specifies CASSFWLGGDQPQHF.

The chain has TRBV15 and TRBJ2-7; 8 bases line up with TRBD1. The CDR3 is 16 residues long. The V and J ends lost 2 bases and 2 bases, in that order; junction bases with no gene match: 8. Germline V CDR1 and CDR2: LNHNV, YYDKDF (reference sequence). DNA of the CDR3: TGTGCCACCAGCAGAACTTACGACAGGGGTACCTACGAGCAGTACTTC. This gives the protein CATSRTYDRGTYEQYF.

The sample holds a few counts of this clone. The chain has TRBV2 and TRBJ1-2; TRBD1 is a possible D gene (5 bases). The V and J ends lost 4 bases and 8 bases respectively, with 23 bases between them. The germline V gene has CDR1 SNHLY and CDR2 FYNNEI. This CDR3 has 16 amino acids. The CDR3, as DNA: TGTGCCAGCAGTGTTTCCCCCCACGGGGGGAGGTACGGCTACACCTTC. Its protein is CASSVSPHGGRYGYTF.

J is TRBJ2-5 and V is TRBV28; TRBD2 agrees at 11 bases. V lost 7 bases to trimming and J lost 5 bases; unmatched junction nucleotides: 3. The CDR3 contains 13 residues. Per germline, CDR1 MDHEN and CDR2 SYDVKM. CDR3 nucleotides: TGTGCCAGCAAACTAGCGGGAGTCGAGACCCAGTACTTC. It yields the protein CASKLAGVETQYF.

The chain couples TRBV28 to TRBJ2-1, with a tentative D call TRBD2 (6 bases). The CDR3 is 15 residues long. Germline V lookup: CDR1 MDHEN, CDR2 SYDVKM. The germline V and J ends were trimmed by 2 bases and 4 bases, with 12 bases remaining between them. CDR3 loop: CASSLPLSGYNEQFF. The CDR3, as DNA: TGTGCCAGCAGTTTACCCCTTAGCGGATACAATGAGCAGTTCTTC.

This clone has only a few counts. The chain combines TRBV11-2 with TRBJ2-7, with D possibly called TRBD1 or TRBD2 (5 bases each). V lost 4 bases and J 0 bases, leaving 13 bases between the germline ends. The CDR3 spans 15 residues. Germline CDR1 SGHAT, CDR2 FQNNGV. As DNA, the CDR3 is TGTGCCAGCAGCTCCTCATGGGACCGCTCCTACGAGCAGTACTTC. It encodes CASSSSWDRSYEQYF.

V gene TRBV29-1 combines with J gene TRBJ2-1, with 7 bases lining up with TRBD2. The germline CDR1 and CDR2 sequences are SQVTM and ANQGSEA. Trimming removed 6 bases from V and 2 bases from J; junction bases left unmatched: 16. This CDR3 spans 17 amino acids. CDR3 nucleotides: TGCAGCGTCGGGGGTCTAGCGGCGAGCACAGCCTACAATGAGCAGTTCTTC. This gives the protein CSVGGLAASTAYNEQFF.

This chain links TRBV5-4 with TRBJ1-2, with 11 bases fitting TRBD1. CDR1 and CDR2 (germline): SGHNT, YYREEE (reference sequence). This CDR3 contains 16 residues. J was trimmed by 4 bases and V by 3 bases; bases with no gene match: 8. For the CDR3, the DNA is TGTGCCAGCAGCTATCGACCGGGACAGGGGGTCTATGGCTACACCTTC. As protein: CASSYRPGQGVYGYTF.

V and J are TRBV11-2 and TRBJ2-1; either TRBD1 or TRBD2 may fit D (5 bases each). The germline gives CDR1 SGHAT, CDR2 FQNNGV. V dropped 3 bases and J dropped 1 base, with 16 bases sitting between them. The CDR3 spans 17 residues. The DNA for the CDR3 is TGTGCCAGCAGCTTGGGGCTGAGGGTCCGTTCCTACAATGAGCAGTTCTTC. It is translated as CASSLGLRVRSYNEQFF. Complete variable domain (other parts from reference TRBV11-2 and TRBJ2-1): EAGVAQSPRYKIIEKRQSVAFWCNPISGHATLYWYQQILGQGPKLLIQFQNNGVVDDSQLPKDRFSAERLKGVDSTLKIQPAKLEDSAVYLCASSLGLRVRSYNEQFFGPGTRLTVL.

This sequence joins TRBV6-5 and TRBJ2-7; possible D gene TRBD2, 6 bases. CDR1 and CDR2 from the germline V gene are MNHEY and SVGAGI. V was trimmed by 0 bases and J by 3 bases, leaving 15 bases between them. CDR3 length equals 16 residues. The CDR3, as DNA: TGTGCCAGCAGTTACTCCTCGGGGGTCAAAAACTACGAGCAGTACTTC. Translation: CASSYSSGVKNYEQYF.

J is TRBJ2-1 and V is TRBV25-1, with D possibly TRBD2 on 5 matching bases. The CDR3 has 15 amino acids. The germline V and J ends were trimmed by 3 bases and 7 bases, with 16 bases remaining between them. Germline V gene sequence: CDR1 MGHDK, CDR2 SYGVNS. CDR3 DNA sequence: TGTGCCAGCAGTGAGACATTCCAGCCGGGGAATGAGCAGTTCTTC. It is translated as CASSETFQPGNEQFF.

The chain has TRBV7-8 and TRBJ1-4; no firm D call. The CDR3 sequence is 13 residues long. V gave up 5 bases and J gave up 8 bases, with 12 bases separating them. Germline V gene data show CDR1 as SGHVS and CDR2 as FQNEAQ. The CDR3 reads CASSTHPGEKLFF. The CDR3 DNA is TGTGCCAGCAGCACACACCCGGGAGAAAAACTGTTTTTT.

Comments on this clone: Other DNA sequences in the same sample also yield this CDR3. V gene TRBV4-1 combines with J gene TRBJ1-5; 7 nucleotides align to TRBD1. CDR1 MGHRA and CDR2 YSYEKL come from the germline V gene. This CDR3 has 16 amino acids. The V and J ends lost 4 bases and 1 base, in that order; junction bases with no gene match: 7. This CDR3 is CASSPRDRASNQPQHF. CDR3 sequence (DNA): TGCGCCAGCAGCCCACGAGACAGGGCGAGCAATCAGCCCCAGCATTTT.

CDR3 DNA: TGTGCCAGCAGCTTAATAGGGGAAACTGAAGCTTTCTTT. It specifies CASSLIGETEAFF. V gene TRBV7-9 combines with J gene TRBJ1-1, with D perhaps matching TRBD1 (5 bases). This CDR3 region has 13 residues. Germline lookup yields CDR1 SEHNR and CDR2 FQNEAQ (reference sequence). Trimming shortened V by 2 bases and J by 5 bases, and 9 bases separated the two germline ends.

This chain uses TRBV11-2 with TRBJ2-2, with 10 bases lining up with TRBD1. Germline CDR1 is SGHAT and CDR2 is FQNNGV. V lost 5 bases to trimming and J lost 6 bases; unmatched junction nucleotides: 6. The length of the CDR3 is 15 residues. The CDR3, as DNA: TGTGCCAGCAGCGCAGGACAGGGGGGTCCCGGGGAGCTGTTTTTT. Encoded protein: CASSAGQGGPGELFF.

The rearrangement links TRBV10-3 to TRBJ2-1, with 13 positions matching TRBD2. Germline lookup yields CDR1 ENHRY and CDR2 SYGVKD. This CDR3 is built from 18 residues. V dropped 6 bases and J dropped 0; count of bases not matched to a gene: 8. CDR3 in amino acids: CAISPGLAGVGSYNEQFF. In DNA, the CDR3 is TGTGCCATCAGCCCAGGACTAGCGGGAGTAGGCTCCTACAATGAGCAGTTCTTC.

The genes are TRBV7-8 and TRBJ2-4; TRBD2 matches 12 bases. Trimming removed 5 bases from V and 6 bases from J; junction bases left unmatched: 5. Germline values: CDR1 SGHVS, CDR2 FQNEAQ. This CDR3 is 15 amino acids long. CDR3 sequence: CASSPLLAGGNIQYF. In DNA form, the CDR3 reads TGTGCCAGCAGCCCCCTACTAGCGGGAGGAAACATTCAGTACTTC. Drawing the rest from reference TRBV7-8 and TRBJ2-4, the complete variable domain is GAGVSQSPRYKVAKRGQDVALRCDPISGHVSLFWYQQALGQGPEFLTYFQNEAQLDKSGLPSDRFFAERPEGSVSTLKIQRTQQEDSAVYLCASSPLLAGGNIQYFGAGTRLSVL.

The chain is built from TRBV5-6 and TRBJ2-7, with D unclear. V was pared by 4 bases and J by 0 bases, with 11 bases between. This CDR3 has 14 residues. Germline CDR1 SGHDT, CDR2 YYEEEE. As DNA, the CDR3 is TGTGCCAGCAGCGTGCTCGAATCCTCCTACGAGCAGTACTTC. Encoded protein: CASSVLESSYEQYF.